The T cell receptor beta chain described here comes from a study of blood T cell repertoires in COVID-19. Study details: Samples taken during acute and convalescent COVID-19 were collected in the United States, Italy and Spain. Nucleic acid was either cDNA or gDNA, and it came from T cells, B-cell-depleted T cells, or PBMCs.

Germline CDR1 LGHDT, CDR2 YNNKEL (reference sequence). The trim removed 4 bases at V and 3 bases at J, leaving 12 bases unmatched. The CDR3 has 17 residues. Original analysis: Nucleated cell number was recorded as an estimate derived from reference gene primer amplification. TCRdb keeps only in-frame clones here, not all; method: immunoSEQ multiplex PCR. D and trimming were read from the DNA, whereas the V and J calls and clone size are those reported in that table. The repertoire includes 250,000 to 300,000 clones, around four fifths of them detected once, and about 4.3% sits in the top ten. The sequenced sample was peripheral blood. This TCR derives from a man in his 60s who had recovered from COVID-19. V usage is TRBV3-1 (or the pseudogene TRBV3-2) and J usage is TRBJ2-7; 10 bases align to TRBD2. CDR3 in DNA: TGTGCCAGCAGCCCTGAGGGGCTAGCGGGGGATCACTACGAGCAGTACTTC. This codes for CASSPEGLAGDHYEQYF.